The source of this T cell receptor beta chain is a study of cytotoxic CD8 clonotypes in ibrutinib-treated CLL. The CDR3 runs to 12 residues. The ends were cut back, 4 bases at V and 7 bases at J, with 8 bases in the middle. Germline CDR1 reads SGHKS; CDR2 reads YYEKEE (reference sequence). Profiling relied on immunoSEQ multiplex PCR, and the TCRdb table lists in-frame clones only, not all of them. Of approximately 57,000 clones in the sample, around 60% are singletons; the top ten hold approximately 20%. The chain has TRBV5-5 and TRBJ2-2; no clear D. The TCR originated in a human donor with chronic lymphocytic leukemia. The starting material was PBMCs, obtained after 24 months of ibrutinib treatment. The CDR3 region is CASSGWDGELFF. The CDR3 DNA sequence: TGTGCCAGCAGCGGGTGGGACGGGGAGCTGTTTTTT.